Following are 24 T cell receptor beta chains from one sample sequenced in a study of cytomegalovirus exposure and HLA in healthy donors. Both 60 Vbeta primers and 13 Jbeta primers went into the PCR. Method: immunoSEQ multiplex PCR; TCRdb's copy keeps in-frame clones and lacks some. The repertoire holds 140,000 to 150,000 clones, with approximately 80% as singletons. The material sequenced was PBMCs. All receptors derive from a woman younger than 30 in good health and CMV-seropositive.

As regards this clone: One end of the junction varies from germline; a read error may be responsible. The chain is built from TRBV6-5 and TRBJ1-2; 8 bases match TRBD1. The germline V gene has CDR1 MNHEY and CDR2 SVGAGI. The CDR3 has 14 amino acids. Here the CDR3 reads CASSMTGQGATYAF. CDR3 DNA: TGTGCCAGCAGTATGACTGGGCAGGGGGCGACTTATGCCTTC.

This chain joins TRBV2 and TRBJ1-5; D possibly corresponds to TRBD1 (6 bases). V was pared by 4 bases and J by 6 bases, with 10 bases between. Looked up from germline, CDR1 is SNHLY and CDR2 is FYNNEI. This CDR3 is built from 13 residues. CDR3: CASSGTGIQPQHF. In DNA, the CDR3 is TGTGCCAGCAGTGGAACAGGGATTCAGCCCCAGCATTTT.

The chain couples TRBV7-9 to TRBJ1-2; D call uncertain. The CDR3 has 12 residues. The germline V gene has CDR1 SEHNR and CDR2 FQNEAQ (reference sequence). Trimming pared 3 bases from V and 2 bases from J, leaving 4 bases between. The CDR3 sequence: CASSFGNYGYTF. CDR3 in DNA: TGTGCCAGCAGCTTCGGGAACTATGGCTACACCTTC. Together with reference TRBV7-9 and TRBJ1-2, the CDR3 gives the full variable domain: DTGVSQNPRHKITKRGQNVTFRCDPISEHNRLYWYRQTLGQGPEFLTYFQNEAQLEKSRLLSDRFSAERPKGSFSTLEIQRTEQGDSAMYLCASSFGNYGYTFGSGTRLTVV.

This chain joins TRBV5-1 and TRBJ2-5; perhaps TRBD2 as D (6 bases). Near its end, the DNA agrees better with TRBJ2-7, so the J call may be wrong. Germline CDR1 and CDR2: SGHRS and YFSETQ. The CDR3 loop spans 15 amino acids. The DNA of the CDR3 is TGCGCCAGCAGCTCCACTGGAGGAGGGTCCTACGAGCAGTACTTC. Its translation is CASSSTGGGSYEQYF.

This clone turned up a few times. The rearrangement joins TRBV11-1 to TRBJ2-7; tentative D call: TRBD1 (5 bases). Germline V gene data show CDR1 as SGHAT and CDR2 as FQDESV (reference sequence). Trimming took off 1 base at V and 0 bases at J, with 10 bases between the two ends. The CDR3 extends over 15 amino acids. CDR3 nucleotides: TGTGCCAGCAGCTTAGGGTCGGACAACTCCTACGAGCAGTACTTC. Protein: CASSLGSDNSYEQYF.

This chain uses TRBV5-6 with TRBJ2-3; 11 bases match TRBD2. From germline, CDR1 is SGHDT and CDR2 YYEEEE. The V segment lost 2 bases and the J segment 6 bases; nucleotides outside the gene matches: 11. This CDR3 region has 17 residues. CDR3 in amino acids: CASSLRLAGPLRDTQYF. For the CDR3, the DNA is TGTGCCAGCAGCTTAAGACTAGCGGGGCCGTTGAGGGATACGCAGTATTTT.

Written as DNA, the CDR3 is TGTGCCAGCAGCTTAGAAACCGGGCGTCTAGCGGGGAGTGAGACCCAGTACTTC. Protein: CASSLETGRLAGSETQYF. The rearrangement joins TRBV11-2 to TRBJ2-5; 9 bases map to TRBD2. CDR1 is SGHAT and CDR2 is FQNNGV in the germline V gene. There are 18 residues in the CDR3. J lost 5 bases, V lost 0 bases, and 13 bases had no gene match.

The chain employs TRBV6-1 and TRBJ1-6; TRBD1 matches at 10 bases. The V gene end was trimmed by 4 bases and the J gene end by 9 bases; junction bases not matched to a gene: 6. Germline V lookup: CDR1 MNHNS, CDR2 SASEGT. This CDR3 is 15 amino acids long. The CDR3 sequence: CASSGPGQGISPLHF. As DNA, the CDR3 is TGTGCCAGCAGTGGACCGGGACAGGGGATTTCACCCCTCCACTTT.

In this sample, this clone turned up once. The rearrangement links TRBV5-4 to TRBJ1-2, with 10 bases fitting TRBD1. Germline V gene data show CDR1 as SGHNT and CDR2 as YYREEE (reference sequence). V was clipped by 1 base and J by 8 bases; unmatched bases: 8. The CDR3 runs to 15 residues. The CDR3 region has the DNA TGTGCCAGCAGCTTGTATGACAGGGGGCCGGGGGGCTACACCTTC. Amino acid sequence: CASSLYDRGPGGYTF.

A few counts support this clone. V gene TRBV19 combines with J gene TRBJ2-5, with 8 nucleotides matching TRBD1. Germline V gene lookup returns CDR1 LNHDA and CDR2 SQIVND (reference sequence). This CDR3 contains 15 residues. V lost 3 bases, J lost 5 bases, and 8 bases stayed unmatched. For the CDR3, the DNA is TGTGCCAGTAGTATCGGGACAGGAGGGCGGGAGACCCAGTACTTC. It specifies CASSIGTGGRETQYF.

This clone has only a few counts. The chain links TRBV5-1 to TRBJ1-6; unclear D gene. In germline, CDR1 is SGHRS, CDR2 YFSETQ. The CDR3 extends over 15 amino acids. Trimming left V 0 bases short and J 8 bases short, with 12 bases between. The CDR3 nucleotides read TGCGCCAGCAGCTTGGAGTTGGCGGGCCATTCACCCCTCCACTTT. Translated, it gives CASSLELAGHSPLHF. The full variable domain, rest sourced from reference TRBV5-1 and TRBJ1-6, is KAGVTQTPRYLIKTRGQQVTLSCSPISGHRSVSWYQQTPGQGLQFLFEYFSETQRNKGNFPGRFSGRQFSNSRSEMNVSTLELGDSALYLCASSLELAGHSPLHFGNGTRLTVT.

The chain recombines TRBV7-2 with TRBJ2-2; D is uncertain. Germline V gene sequence: CDR1 SGHTA, CDR2 FQGNSA. V dropped 5 bases and J dropped 6 bases, with 7 bases sitting between them. This CDR3 has 12 residues. CDR3 region: CASSPPPGELFF. The CDR3, as DNA: TGTGCCAGCAGCCCTCCCCCCGGGGAGCTGTTTTTT.

The rearrangement joins TRBV5-1 to TRBJ2-7, with D unclear. Germline assignment: CDR1 SGHRS and CDR2 YFSETQ. This CDR3 has 14 amino acids. V lost 1 base and J 6 bases, leaving 14 bases between the germline ends. This CDR3 reads CASSLSQVAGEQYF. In nucleotides, the CDR3 is TGCGCCAGCAGCTTGAGTCAGGTGGCAGGCGAGCAGTACTTC.

The V and J genes are TRBV18 and TRBJ2-1; D perhaps matches TRBD1 (5 bases). The CDR3 has 16 amino acids. Germline V gene data show CDR1 as KGHSH and CDR2 as LQKENI. Trimming removed 3 bases at V and 2 bases at J, with 14 bases between. The CDR3 loop reads CASSPSGRAPYNEQFF. The CDR3 nucleotides are TGTGCCAGCTCACCCTCTGGCAGGGCCCCCTACAATGAGCAGTTCTTC.

The gene calls are TRBV11-3 and TRBJ2-5; 9 nucleotides agree with TRBD1. CDR3 size: 13 residues. The germline CDR1 and CDR2 sequences are SGHNT and YENEEA. The V segment lost 4 bases and the J segment 5 bases; nucleotides outside the gene matches: 2. For the CDR3, the DNA is TGTGCCAGCAGCTCGGACAGGGGTGAGACCCAGTACTTC. It yields the protein CASSSDRGETQYF.

The chain has TRBV28 and TRBJ1-1; 7 bases fit TRBD1. CDR1 MDHEN and CDR2 SYDVKM come from the germline V gene. The CDR3 is 17 amino acids. V shed 6 bases, J shed 0 bases, and the junction held 13 bases outside the gene matches. The CDR3 reads CASSRFRQGSMNTEAFF. The CDR3 DNA follows: TGTGCCAGCAGCCGGTTTCGACAGGGATCCATGAACACTGAAGCTTTCTTT.

This sequence joins TRBV7-2 and TRBJ1-2; 7 nucleotides agree with TRBD1. This CDR3 has 14 amino acids. In germline, CDR1 is SGHTA, CDR2 FQGNSA. V was pared by 7 bases and J by 8 bases, with 13 bases of the junction left unmatched. CDR3 nucleotide sequence: TGTGCCAGCACCCAGGGGGGCACTTCGGGCGGCTACACCTTC. This sequence encodes CASTQGGTSGGYTF. Using reference TRBV7-2 and TRBJ1-2 for the parts outside the CDR3, the full variable domain is GAGVSQSPSNKVTEKGKDVELRCDPISGHTALYWYRQSLGQGLEFLIYFQGNSAPDKSGLPSDRFSAERTGGSVSTLTIQRTQQEDSAVYLCASTQGGTSGGYTFGSGTRLTVV.

The chain uses TRBV2 and TRBJ2-7; 7 bases map to TRBD1. The V and J ends lost 6 bases and 2 bases, in that order; junction bases with no gene match: 10. Germline assignment: CDR1 SNHLY and CDR2 FYNNEI. The CDR3 spans 15 residues. CDR3 amino acids: CASRIRTGEAYEQYF. CDR3 DNA sequence: TGTGCCAGCAGAATTCGGACAGGAGAGGCCTACGAGCAGTACTTC. Filled out from reference TRBV2 and TRBJ2-7, the complete variable domain reads EPEVTQTPSHQVTQMGQEVILRCVPISNHLYFYWYRQILGQKVEFLVSFYNNEISEKSEIFDDQFSVERPDGSNFTLKIRSTKLEDSAMYFCASRIRTGEAYEQYFGPGTRLTVT.

This clone was observed a handful of times. V is TRBV6-5 and J is TRBJ2-5; D unclear. The V end lost 0 bases, the J end lost 5 bases, and 16 bases lay between the germline ends. Germline loops: CDR1 MNHEY, CDR2 SVGAGI. This CDR3 is 16 amino acids long. CDR3 coding DNA: TGTGCCAGCAGTTACTCGAGAGTAACGTCGGTGGAGACCCAGTACTTC. This translates into CASSYSRVTSVETQYF.

This chain uses TRBV30 with TRBJ2-5, with 7 bases aligning to TRBD1. The CDR3 totals 13 residues. Germline trimming cut 5 bases from V and 2 bases from J; bases unmatched to any gene: 5. The germline V gene encodes CDR1 GTSNPN and CDR2 SVGIG (reference sequence). The CDR3 nucleotides read TGTGCCTGGTCCGGGACAGCTCAAGAGACCCAGTACTTC. The encoded protein is CAWSGTAQETQYF. The complete variable domain, with remaining parts taken from reference TRBV30 and TRBJ2-5, reads SQTIHQWPATLVQPVGSPLSLECTVEGTSNPNLYWYRQAAGRGLQLLFYSVGIGQISSEVPQNLSASRPQDRQFILSSKKLLLSDSGFYLCAWSGTAQETQYFGPGTRLLVL.

This clone was counted between two and nine times. The V gene is TRBV28, the J gene TRBJ2-7, with 9 bases aligning to TRBD2. The germline gives CDR1 MDHEN, CDR2 SYDVKM. The junction had 5 bases not matched to a gene; V was cut back by 8 bases and J by 0 bases. The CDR3 totals 14 residues. Here the CDR3 reads CASRLAAVSYEQYF. In nucleotides, the CDR3 is TGTGCCAGCCGACTAGCGGCTGTCTCCTACGAGCAGTACTTC. The variable domain in full, completed from reference TRBV28 and TRBJ2-7, reads DVKVTQSSRYLVKRTGEKVFLECVQDMDHENMFWYRQDPGLGLRLIYFSYDVKMKEKGDIPEGYSVSREKKERFSLILESASTNQTSMYLCASRLAAVSYEQYFGPGTRLTVT.

This clone was detected only a few times. The chain combines TRBV30 with TRBJ1-4, with TRBD1 as a possible D gene (5 bases). In germline, CDR1 is GTSNPN, CDR2 SVGIG (reference sequence). V was trimmed by 0 bases and J by 8 bases, leaving 13 bases between them. The CDR3 runs 14 residues. This CDR3 is CAWSVSGRKEKLFF. The DNA for the CDR3 is TGTGCCTGGAGTGTCTCAGGGAGGAAGGAAAAACTGTTTTTT.

The chain combines TRBV18 with TRBJ2-7, with a weak D call TRBD1 (7 bases). V shed 5 bases and J shed 6 bases, with 20 bases lying between them. CDR1 and CDR2 from the germline V gene are KGHSH and LQKENI. CDR3 length equals 15 residues. For the CDR3, the DNA is TGTGCCAGCTCATCTTTTTTACAGGGGACTGGCGAGCAGTACTTC. Its translation: CASSSFLQGTGEQYF.

This sequence joins TRBV9 and TRBJ1-5, with 9 bases that match TRBD1. V was pared by 3 bases and J by 7 bases, with 5 bases of the junction left unmatched. The germline V gene has CDR1 SGDLS and CDR2 YYNGEE. There are 14 residues in the CDR3. The CDR3 is CASSEGQGGQPQHF. In nucleotides, the CDR3 is TGTGCCAGCAGCGAGGGACAGGGCGGACAGCCCCAGCATTTT.